The rows below give T cell receptor beta chains drawn from one sample of a study of T cells in Graves' hyperthyroidism and ophthalmopathy. TCRdb ran MiXCR on the multiplex PCR reads and lists one entry per CDR3 protein. The sample lists roughly 710,000 distinct CDR3 sequences, 35% seen once, with about a third in the top ten. Sample: blood. These receptors came from a middle-aged woman with Graves' hyperthyroidism. Each CDR3 is given with its conserved first and last residue. A D gene is named only where the DNA matches it firmly. Part of the rows lack a size; the others show once, few, many or a class for expanded clones.

D	V	J	size	CDR3	DNA
-	TRBV7-9	TRBJ1-1	many	CASSLAPGQMNTEAFF	TGTGCCAGCAGCTTAGCCCCTGGACAGATGAACACTGAAGCTTTCTTT
-	TRBV24-1	TRBJ2-3	-	CATSDWSRDPTDTQYF	TGTGCCACCAGTGATTGGTCCAGGGACCCCACAGATACGCAGTATTTT
TRBD2	TRBV12-3/TRBV12-4	TRBJ2-5	-	CASNVLAGNNETQYF	TGTGCCAGCAACGTACTAGCGGGGAACAATGAGACCCAGTACTTC
-	TRBV15	TRBJ1-2	-	CATSSPGTDYGYTF	TGTGCCACCAGCAGCCCAGGGACCGATTATGGCTACACCTTC
-	TRBV10-3	TRBJ1-6	-	CATSGADNSPLPF	TGTGCCACCAGTGGGGCAGATAATTCACCCCTCCCCTTT
-	TRBV20-1	TRBJ2-2	few	CSARERAEAGELFF	TGCAGTGCTAGAGAGCGGGCTGAAGCCGGGGAGCTGTTTTTT
-	TRBV7-4	TRBJ2-5	-	CASSPPQVETQYF	TGTGCCAGCAGCCCCCCCCAAGTAGAGACCCAGTACTTC
-	TRBV5-1	TRBJ1-5	few	CASSLNWADQPQHF	TGCGCCAGCAGCTTGAATTGGGCGGATCAGCCCCAGCATTTT
-	TRBV7-9	TRBJ2-5	-	CASSLVSSWYQETQYF	TGTGCCAGCAGCTTAGTCTCCTCTTGGTACCAAGAGACCCAGTACTTC
-	TRBV9	TRBJ1-1	-	CASSVEGTGTEAFF	TGTGCCAGCAGCGTAGAGGGGACGGGGACTGAAGCTTTCTTT
TRBD1	TRBV7-2	TRBJ2-7	-	CASASHASSGTGSEQYF	TGTGCCAGCGCTAGTCACGCCAGCTCCGGGACAGGGAGCGAGCAGTACTTC
TRBD1	TRBV5-5	TRBJ1-5	many	CASRRGQLSNQPQHF	TGTGCCAGCAGGAGGGGACAGCTTAGCAATCAGCCCCAGCATTTT
-	TRBV7-6	TRBJ1-1	few	CASSLGPVGLGTEAFF	TGTGCCAGCAGCTTAGGTCCCGTAGGTTTGGGGACTGAAGCTTTCTTT
TRBD1	TRBV4-1	TRBJ2-5	-	CASRNRQGSRETQYF	TGCGCCAGCAGAAATAGACAGGGGTCACGAGAGACCCAGTACTTC
-	TRBV6-2/TRBV6-3	TRBJ1-5	-	CASSRGPGAQEIQPQHF	TGTGCCAGCAGCAGAGGCCCGGGGGCGCAGGAGATTCAGCCCCAGCATTTT
-	TRBV7-2	TRBJ1-2	few	CASSSRVGWGPGYTF	TGTGCCAGCAGCTCCCGGGTTGGTTGGGGGCCTGGCTACACCTTC
TRBD2	TRBV7-9	TRBJ2-7	many	CASSSPGTSGSRYEQYF	TGTGCCAGCAGCTCTCCTGGGACTAGCGGGAGCAGGTACGAGCAGTACTTC
-	TRBV12-3/TRBV12-4	TRBJ1-5	few	CASSFSAGGGAQHF	TGTGCCAGCAGTTTTTCTGCGGGTGGGGGAGCCCAGCATTTT
-	TRBV19	TRBJ1-5	-	CASSWTIRQPQHF	TGTGCCAGTAGTTGGACCATACGTCAGCCCCAGCATTTT
TRBD2	TRBV20-1	TRBJ2-1	once	CSAPHGAGGAWEQFF	TGCAGTGCGCCTCATGGGGCGGGGGGCGCATGGGAGCAGTTCTTC
-	TRBV13	TRBJ2-7	-	CASRPGTYTYEQYF	TGTGCCAGCAGGCCCGGGACATACACCTACGAGCAGTACTTC
TRBD1	TRBV12-3/TRBV12-4	TRBJ2-2	-	CASSNSDRDDTGELFF	TGTGCCAGCAGTAACTCGGACAGGGACGACACCGGGGAGCTGTTTTTT
-	TRBV5-6	TRBJ2-7	-	CASSLGPGHSYEQYF	TGTGCCAGCAGCCTAGGTCCGGGACACTCCTACGAGCAGTACTTC
-	TRBV4-1	TRBJ1-4	few	CASSQLGTIGEKLFF	TGCGCCAGCAGCCAACTCGGGACGATTGGAGAAAAACTGTTTTTT